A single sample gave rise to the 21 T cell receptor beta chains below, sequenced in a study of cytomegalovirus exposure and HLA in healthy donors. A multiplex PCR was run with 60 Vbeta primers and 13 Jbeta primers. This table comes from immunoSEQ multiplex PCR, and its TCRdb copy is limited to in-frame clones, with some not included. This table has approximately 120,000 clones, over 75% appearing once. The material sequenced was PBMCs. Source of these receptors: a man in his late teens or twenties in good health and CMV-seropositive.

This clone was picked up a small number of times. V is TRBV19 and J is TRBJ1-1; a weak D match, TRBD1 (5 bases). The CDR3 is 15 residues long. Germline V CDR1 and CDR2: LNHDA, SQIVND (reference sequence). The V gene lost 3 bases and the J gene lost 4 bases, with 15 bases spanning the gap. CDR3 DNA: TGTGCCAGTAGTATCGGCTCTACAGGAAGCACTGAAGCTTTCTTT. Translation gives CASSIGSTGSTEAFF.

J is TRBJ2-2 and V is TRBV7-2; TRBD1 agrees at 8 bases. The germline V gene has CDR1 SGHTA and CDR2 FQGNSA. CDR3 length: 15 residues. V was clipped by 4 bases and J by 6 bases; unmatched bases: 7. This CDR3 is CASSSGGAWAGELFF. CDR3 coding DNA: TGTGCCAGCAGCTCAGGGGGCGCCTGGGCCGGGGAGCTGTTTTTT.

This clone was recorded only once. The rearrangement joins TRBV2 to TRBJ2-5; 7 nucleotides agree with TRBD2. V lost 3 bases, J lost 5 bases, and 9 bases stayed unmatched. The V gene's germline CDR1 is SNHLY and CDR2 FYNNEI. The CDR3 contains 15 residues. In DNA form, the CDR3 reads TGTGCCAGCAGTGATCAGCGGGGATTTGGGGAGACCCAGTACTTC. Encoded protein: CASSDQRGFGETQYF.

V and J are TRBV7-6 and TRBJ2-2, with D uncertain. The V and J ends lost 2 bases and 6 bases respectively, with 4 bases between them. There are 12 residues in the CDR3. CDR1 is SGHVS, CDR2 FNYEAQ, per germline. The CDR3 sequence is CASSLYSGELFF. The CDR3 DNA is TGTGCCAGCAGCTTATACTCCGGGGAGCTGTTTTTT.

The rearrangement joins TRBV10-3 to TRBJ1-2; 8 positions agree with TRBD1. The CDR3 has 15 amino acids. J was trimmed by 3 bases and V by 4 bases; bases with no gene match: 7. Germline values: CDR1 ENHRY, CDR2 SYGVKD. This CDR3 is CAISGTDRADYGYTF. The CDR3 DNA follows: TGTGCCATCAGTGGGACGGACAGGGCGGACTATGGCTACACCTTC.

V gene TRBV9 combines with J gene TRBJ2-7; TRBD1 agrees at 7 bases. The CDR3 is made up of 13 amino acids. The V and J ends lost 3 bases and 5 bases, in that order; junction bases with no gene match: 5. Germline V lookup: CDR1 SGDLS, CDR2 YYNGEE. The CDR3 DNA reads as TGTGCCAGCAGCGGAAGACAGGGCCACGAGCAGTACTTC. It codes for CASSGRQGHEQYF. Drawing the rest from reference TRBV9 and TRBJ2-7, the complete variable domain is DSGVTQTPKHLITATGQRVTLRCSPRSGDLSVYWYQQSLDQGLQFLIQYYNGEERAKGNILERFSAQQFPDLHSELNLSSLELGDSALYFCASSGRQGHEQYFGPGTRLTVT.

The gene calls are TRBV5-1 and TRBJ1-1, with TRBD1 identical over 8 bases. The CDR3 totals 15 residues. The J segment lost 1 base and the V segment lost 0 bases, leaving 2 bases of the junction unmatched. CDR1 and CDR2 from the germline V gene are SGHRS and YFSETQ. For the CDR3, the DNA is TGCGCCAGCAGCTTGGAAGGGACAGGGAACACTGAAGCTTTCTTT. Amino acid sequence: CASSLEGTGNTEAFF.

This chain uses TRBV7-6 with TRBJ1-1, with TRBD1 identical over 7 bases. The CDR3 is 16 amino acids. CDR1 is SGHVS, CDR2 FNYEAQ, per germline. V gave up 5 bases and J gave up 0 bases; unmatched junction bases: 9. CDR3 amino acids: CASSAQGENMNTEAFF. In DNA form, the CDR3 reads TGTGCCAGCAGCGCCCAGGGGGAAAATATGAACACTGAAGCTTTCTTT.

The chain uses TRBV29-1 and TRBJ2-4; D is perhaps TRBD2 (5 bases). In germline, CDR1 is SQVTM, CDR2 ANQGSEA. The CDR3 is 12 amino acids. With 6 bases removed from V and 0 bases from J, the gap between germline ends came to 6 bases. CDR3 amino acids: CSVGLAKNIQYF. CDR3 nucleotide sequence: TGCAGCGTCGGACTAGCCAAAAACATTCAGTACTTC.

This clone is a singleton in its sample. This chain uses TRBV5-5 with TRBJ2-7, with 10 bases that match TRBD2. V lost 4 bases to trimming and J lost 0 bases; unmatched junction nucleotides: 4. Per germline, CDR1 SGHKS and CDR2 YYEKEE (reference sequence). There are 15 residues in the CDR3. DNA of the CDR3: TGTGCCAGCAGCCGGGCTAGCGGGAGCTCCTACGAGCAGTACTTC. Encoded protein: CASSRASGSSYEQYF. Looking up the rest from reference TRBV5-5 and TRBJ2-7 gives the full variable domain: DAGVTQSPTHLIKTRGQQVTLRCSPISGHKSVSWYQQVLGQGPQFIFQYYEKEERGRGNFPDRFSARQFPNYSSELNVNALLLGDSALYLCASSRASGSSYEQYFGPGTRLTVT.

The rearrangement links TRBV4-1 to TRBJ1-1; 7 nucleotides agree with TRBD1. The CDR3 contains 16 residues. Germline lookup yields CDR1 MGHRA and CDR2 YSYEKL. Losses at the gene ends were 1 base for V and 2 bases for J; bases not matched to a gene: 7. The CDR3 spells CASSQGRGRSNTEAFF. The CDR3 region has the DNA TGCGCCAGCAGCCAAGGGAGGGGGCGATCAAACACTGAAGCTTTCTTT.

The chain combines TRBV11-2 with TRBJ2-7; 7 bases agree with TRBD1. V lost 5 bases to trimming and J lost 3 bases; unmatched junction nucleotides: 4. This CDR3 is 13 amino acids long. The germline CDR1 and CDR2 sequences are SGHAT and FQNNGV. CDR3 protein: CASSVGQFYEQYF. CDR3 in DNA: TGTGCCAGCAGCGTGGGACAGTTCTACGAGCAGTACTTC. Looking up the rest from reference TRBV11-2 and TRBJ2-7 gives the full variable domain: EAGVAQSPRYKIIEKRQSVAFWCNPISGHATLYWYQQILGQGPKLLIQFQNNGVVDDSQLPKDRFSAERLKGVDSTLKIQPAKLEDSAVYLCASSVGQFYEQYFGPGTRLTVT.

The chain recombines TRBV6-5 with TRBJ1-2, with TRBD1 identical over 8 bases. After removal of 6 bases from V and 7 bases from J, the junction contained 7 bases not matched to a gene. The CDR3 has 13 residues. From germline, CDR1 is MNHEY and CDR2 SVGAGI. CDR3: CASRGQGRGGYTF. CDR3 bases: TGTGCCAGCAGAGGACAGGGTCGGGGTGGCTACACCTTC.

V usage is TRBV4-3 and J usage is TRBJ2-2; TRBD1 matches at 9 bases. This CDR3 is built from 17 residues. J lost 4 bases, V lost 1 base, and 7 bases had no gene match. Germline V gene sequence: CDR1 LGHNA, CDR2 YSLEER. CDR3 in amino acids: CASSQVWDRDGTGELFF. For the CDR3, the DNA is TGCGCCAGCAGCCAAGTTTGGGACAGGGACGGCACCGGGGAGCTGTTTTTT.

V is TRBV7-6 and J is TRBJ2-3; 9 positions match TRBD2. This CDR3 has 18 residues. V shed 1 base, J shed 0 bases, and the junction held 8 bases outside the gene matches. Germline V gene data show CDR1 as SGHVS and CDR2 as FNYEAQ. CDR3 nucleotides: TGTGCCAGCAGCTTAGGCCTAGCGGGGCCTTATAGCACAGATACGCAGTATTTT. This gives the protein CASSLGLAGPYSTDTQYF.

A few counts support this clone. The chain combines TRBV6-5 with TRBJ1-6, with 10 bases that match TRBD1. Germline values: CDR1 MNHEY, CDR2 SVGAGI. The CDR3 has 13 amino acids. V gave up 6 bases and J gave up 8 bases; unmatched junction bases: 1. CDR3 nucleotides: TGTGCCAGCAGAGGGACAGGGGATTCACCCCTCCACTTT. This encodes CASRGTGDSPLHF.

CDR3: CASSIPDSGANVLTF. In nucleotides, the CDR3 is TGTGCCAGTAGTATACCAGATTCTGGGGCCAACGTCCTGACTTTC. The chain employs TRBV19 and TRBJ2-6; D remains ambiguous. The V end lost 2 bases, the J end lost 1 base, and 6 bases lay between the germline ends. This CDR3 has 15 amino acids. CDR1 is LNHDA and CDR2 is SQIVND in the germline V gene (reference sequence).

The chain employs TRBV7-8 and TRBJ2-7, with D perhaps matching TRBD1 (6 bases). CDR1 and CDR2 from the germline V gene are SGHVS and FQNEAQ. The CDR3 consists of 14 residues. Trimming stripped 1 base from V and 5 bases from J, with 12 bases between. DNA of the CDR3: TGTGCCAGCAGCTTAGGGACAGCTCACGACGAGCAGTACTTC. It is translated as CASSLGTAHDEQYF.

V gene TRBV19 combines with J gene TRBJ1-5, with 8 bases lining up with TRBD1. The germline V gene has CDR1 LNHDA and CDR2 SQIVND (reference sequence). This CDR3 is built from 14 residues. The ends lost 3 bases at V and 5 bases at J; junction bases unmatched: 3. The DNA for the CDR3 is TGTGCCAGTAGTATTGGACAGGGAGATCAGCCCCAGCATTTT. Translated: CASSIGQGDQPQHF.

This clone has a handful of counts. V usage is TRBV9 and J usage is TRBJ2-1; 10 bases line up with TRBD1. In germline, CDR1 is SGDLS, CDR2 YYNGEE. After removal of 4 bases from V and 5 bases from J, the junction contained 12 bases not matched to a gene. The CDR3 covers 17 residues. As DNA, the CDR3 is TGTGCCAGCAGCCCCCAACCCGGGACAGGGGAGAACAATGAGCAGTTCTTC. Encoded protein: CASSPQPGTGENNEQFF.

The CDR3 coding sequence is TGCGCCAGCAGCTTGGAAGGGACAGGGGGCTGGGGCACTGAAGCTTTCTTT. Protein sequence: CASSLEGTGGWGTEAFF. The rearrangement uses TRBV5-1 and TRBJ1-1; 12 bases match TRBD1. The J segment lost 4 bases and the V segment lost 0 bases, leaving 7 bases of the junction unmatched. This CDR3 is built from 17 residues. Germline V gene data show CDR1 as SGHRS and CDR2 as YFSETQ.